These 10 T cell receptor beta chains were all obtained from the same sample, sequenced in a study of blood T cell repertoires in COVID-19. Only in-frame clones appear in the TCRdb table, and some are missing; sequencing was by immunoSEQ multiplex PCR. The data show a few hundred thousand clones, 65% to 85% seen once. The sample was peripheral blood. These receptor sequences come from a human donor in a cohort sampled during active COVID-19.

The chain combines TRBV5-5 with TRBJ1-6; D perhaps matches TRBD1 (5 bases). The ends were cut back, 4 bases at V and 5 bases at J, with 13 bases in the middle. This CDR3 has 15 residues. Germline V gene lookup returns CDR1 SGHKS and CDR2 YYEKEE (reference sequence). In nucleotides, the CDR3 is TGTGCCAGCAGCCAATATGACAGAGATAATTCACCCCTCCACTTT. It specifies CASSQYDRDNSPLHF.

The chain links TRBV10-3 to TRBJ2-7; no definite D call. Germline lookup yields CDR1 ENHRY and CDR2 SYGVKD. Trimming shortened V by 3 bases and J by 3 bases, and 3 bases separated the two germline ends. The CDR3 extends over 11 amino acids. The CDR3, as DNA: TGTGCCATCAGTGACCTCTACGAGCAGTACTTC. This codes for CAISDLYEQYF.

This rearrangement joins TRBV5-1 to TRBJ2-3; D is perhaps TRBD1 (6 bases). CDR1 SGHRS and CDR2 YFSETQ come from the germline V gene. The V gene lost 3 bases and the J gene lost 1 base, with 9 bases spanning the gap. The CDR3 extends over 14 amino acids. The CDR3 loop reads CASSSTGRTDTQYF. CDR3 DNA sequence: TGCGCCAGCAGCTCGACAGGTCGCACAGATACGCAGTATTTT.

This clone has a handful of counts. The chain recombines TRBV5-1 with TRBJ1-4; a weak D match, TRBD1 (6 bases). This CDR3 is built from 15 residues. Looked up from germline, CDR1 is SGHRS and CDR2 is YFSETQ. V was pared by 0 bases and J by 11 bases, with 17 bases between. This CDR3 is CASSLAGAGARKLFF. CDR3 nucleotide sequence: TGCGCCAGCAGCTTGGCCGGGGCAGGGGCCAGGAAACTGTTTTTT.

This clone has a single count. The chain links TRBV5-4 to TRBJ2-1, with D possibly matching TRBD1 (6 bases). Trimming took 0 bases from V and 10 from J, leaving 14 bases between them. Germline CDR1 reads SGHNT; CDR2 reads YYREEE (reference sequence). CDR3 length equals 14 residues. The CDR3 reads CASSLEWGPAEQFF. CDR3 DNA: TGTGCCAGCAGCTTGGAGTGGGGGCCAGCCGAGCAGTTCTTC.

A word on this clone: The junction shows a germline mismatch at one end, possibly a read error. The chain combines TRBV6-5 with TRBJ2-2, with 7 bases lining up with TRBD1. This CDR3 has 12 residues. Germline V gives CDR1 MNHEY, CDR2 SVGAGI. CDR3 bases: TGTGCCAGCTTATACCCACCGGGACAGAGCATTTTT. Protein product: CASLYPPGQSIF.

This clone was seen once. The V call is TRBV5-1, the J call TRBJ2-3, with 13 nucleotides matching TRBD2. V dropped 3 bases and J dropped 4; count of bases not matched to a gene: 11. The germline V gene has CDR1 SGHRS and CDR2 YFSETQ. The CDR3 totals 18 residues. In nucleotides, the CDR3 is TGCGCCAGCAGCTCGGAGACCACTAGCGGGAGGGGCCCAGATACGCAGTATTTT. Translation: CASSSETTSGRGPDTQYF.

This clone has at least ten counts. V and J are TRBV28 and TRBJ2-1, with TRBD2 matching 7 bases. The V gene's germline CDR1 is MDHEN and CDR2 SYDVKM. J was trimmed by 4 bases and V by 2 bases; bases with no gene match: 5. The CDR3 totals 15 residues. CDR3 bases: TGTGCCAGCAGTTTAAGGTCTAGCGGATACAATGAGCAGTTCTTC. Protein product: CASSLRSSGYNEQFF.

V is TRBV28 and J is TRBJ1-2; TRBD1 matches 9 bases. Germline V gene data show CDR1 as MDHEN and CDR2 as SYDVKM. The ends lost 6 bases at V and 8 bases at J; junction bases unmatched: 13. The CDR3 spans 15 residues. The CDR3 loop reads CASSLPGQGENGYTF. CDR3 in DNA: TGTGCCAGCAGCCTACCGGGACAGGGAGAGAACGGCTACACCTTC.

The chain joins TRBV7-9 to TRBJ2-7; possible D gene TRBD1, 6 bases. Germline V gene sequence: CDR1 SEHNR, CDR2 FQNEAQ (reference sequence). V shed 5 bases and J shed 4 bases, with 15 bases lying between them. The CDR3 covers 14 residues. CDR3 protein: CASSPRGVEYEQYF. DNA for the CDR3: TGTGCCAGCAGCCCCAGGGGAGTGGAATACGAGCAGTACTTC.